This T cell receptor beta chain came from a study of shared clonotypes between healthy human individuals. Study-wide findings and caveats: Donors were few, which limited the genetic and exposure-history diversity represented. Sorted-subset sequencing, rarefaction showed, was incomplete despite large depth.

Sequencing used immunoSEQ multiplex PCR; TCRdb keeps in-frame clones, though not all of them. Here the sample spans a few million clones, approximately 90% being singletons. Comments on this clone: Its antigen is still unknown.

The TCR originated in a young man in good health. Some clones in this sample may be carry-over from other donors' samples. Sequenced: naive CD4+ T cells from PBMCs. Sample subset: CD45RA+ positively selected.

The CDR3 sequence is CASSLMAQETQYF. In nucleotides, the CDR3 is TGTGCCAGCAGCTTAATGGCCCAGGAGACCCAGTACTTC. V and J are TRBV7-3 and TRBJ2-5; no definite D call. The CDR3 is made up of 13 amino acids. Germline loops: CDR1 SGHTA, CDR2 FQGTGA. The germline V and J ends were trimmed by 1 base and 5 bases, with 8 bases remaining between them.